The clone carrying this T cell receptor beta chain was seen a handful of times. The presence of a unique molecular identifier marked each TCR cDNA molecule. TCRdb independently ran MiXCR on the 5' RACE reads; one entry per CDR3 protein. Seen here are about 41,000 distinct CDR3 sequences, about 10% observed once, and the top ten hold roughly 17%. The data derive from a study of spatial heterogeneity in lung cancer. Overall study: 72 TRACERx patients with early, untreated non-small cell lung cancer donated samples. Raw-read counts averaged over ten per unique TCR and UMI combination.

The CDR3 has 14 residues. Trimming removed 3 bases at V and 10 bases at J, with 16 bases between. Per germline, CDR1 DFQATT and CDR2 SNEGSKA (reference sequence). Documented time point: blood at routine non-recurrence follow-up after resection. Unsorted whole RNA of tumor, nontumor lung or frozen PBMC was sequenced. The sequencing used PBMCs, collected at follow-up. The V call is TRBV20-1, the J call TRBJ1-6; the D gene is possibly TRBD1 (6 bases). This TCR was recovered from a female donor with early-stage non-small cell lung cancer. In DNA form, the CDR3 reads TGCAGTGCTAGTTACCGGGACACGGTCTCACCCCTCCACTTT. It encodes CSASYRDTVSPLHF.